Listed here are 20 T cell receptor beta chains from one sample, sequenced in a study of OX40 agonist ivuxolimab in advanced cancers. Assay used: immunoSEQ multiplex PCR; TCRdb lists only in-frame clones, some missing. The sample gives roughly 90,000 clones, roughly 94% of which show up once; around 3% is in the top ten. Material: CD4+ or CD8+ T cells sorted from blood, obtained in a trial of the OX40 agonist ivuxolimab. The receptors originated from an adult with an advanced solid tumor such as melanoma, head and neck, liver or kidney cancer.

This chain connects TRBV19 to TRBJ1-4; D possibly corresponds to TRBD1 (5 bases). Germline V gives CDR1 LNHDA, CDR2 SQIVND (reference sequence). Trimming shortened V by 3 bases and J by 5 bases, and 16 bases separated the two germline ends. This CDR3 is 16 amino acids long. The CDR3 loop is CASSMKRGRPNEKLFF. The CDR3, as DNA: TGTGCCAGTAGTATGAAAAGGGGAAGGCCCAATGAAAAACTGTTTTTT.

The rearrangement uses TRBV27 and TRBJ2-7; TRBD1 matches at 9 bases. The CDR3 loop spans 15 amino acids. Looked up from germline, CDR1 is MNHEY and CDR2 is SMNVEV (reference sequence). After removal of 0 bases from V and 6 bases from J, the junction contained 6 bases not matched to a gene. Written as DNA, the CDR3 is TGTGCCAGCAGTTTATCGAGGACAGGGGTAAGCGAGCAGTACTTC. Its translation: CASSLSRTGVSEQYF.

V usage is TRBV4-1 and J usage is TRBJ2-5; a possible D gene is TRBD2 (6 bases). This CDR3 comprises 15 residues. With 1 base removed from V and 7 bases from J, the gap between germline ends came to 16 bases. Germline V gene lookup returns CDR1 MGHRA and CDR2 YSYEKL. This chain's CDR3 is CASSQVYPSEGTQYF. In DNA form, the CDR3 reads TGCGCCAGCAGCCAAGTGTACCCGTCGGAGGGGACCCAGTACTTC.

In DNA form, the CDR3 reads TGTGCCAGCAGCTCAACAGGGGGCGCGGTGCCCCAGTACTTC. This translates into CASSSTGGAVPQYF. The chain joins TRBV7-3 to TRBJ2-5; 9 nucleotides align to TRBD1. The CDR3 totals 14 residues. V shed 4 bases and J 9 bases; nucleotides not matched to a gene: 9. CDR1 and CDR2 from the germline V gene are SGHTA and FQGTGA. The full variable domain, in which reference TRBV7-3 and TRBJ2-5 provide the parts outside the CDR3, is GAGVSQTPSNKVTEKGKYVELRCDPISGHTALYWYRQSLGQGPEFLIYFQGTGAADDSGLPNDRFFAVRPEGSVSTLKIQRTERGDSAVYLCASSSTGGAVPQYFGPGTRLLVL.

The chain links TRBV7-8 to TRBJ2-3; 7 positions match TRBD1. V shed 6 bases, J shed 2 bases, and the junction held 8 bases outside the gene matches. This CDR3 region has 15 residues. Per the germline V gene, CDR1 is SGHVS and CDR2 is FQNEAQ. The CDR3: CASSTTGQYTDTQYF. In DNA, the CDR3 is TGTGCCAGCAGTACTACGGGACAGTACACAGATACGCAGTATTTT. Full variable domain (remainder filled in from reference TRBV7-8 and TRBJ2-3): GAGVSQSPRYKVAKRGQDVALRCDPISGHVSLFWYQQALGQGPEFLTYFQNEAQLDKSGLPSDRFFAERPEGSVSTLKIQRTQQEDSAVYLCASSTTGQYTDTQYFGPGTRLTVL.

This chain links TRBV7-2 with TRBJ2-1; D is unclear. The CDR3 sequence is 15 residues long. Germline CDR1 is SGHTA and CDR2 is FQGNSA. The V gene lost 7 bases and the J gene lost 4 bases, with 17 bases spanning the gap. This chain's CDR3 is CASITIETVYNEQFF. DNA for the CDR3: TGTGCCAGCATCACTATAGAGACGGTATACAATGAGCAGTTCTTC.

The genes are TRBV6-5 and TRBJ2-2; 9 bases fit TRBD1. The CDR3 is 16 residues long. From germline, CDR1 is MNHEY and CDR2 SVGAGI. V dropped 2 bases and J dropped 4; count of bases not matched to a gene: 5. As DNA, the CDR3 is TGTGCCAGCAGTTACACAGGGGGCGAGTCCACCGGGGAGCTGTTTTTT. It yields the protein CASSYTGGESTGELFF.

The rearrangement uses TRBV4-1 and TRBJ2-2; the match to TRBD2 covers 8 bases. This CDR3 is 20 amino acids long. Trimming took 4 bases from V and 1 from J; bases not matched to a gene: 17. Per germline, CDR1 MGHRA and CDR2 YSYEKL. The CDR3 DNA sequence: TGCGCCAGCAGCCTGACGGGACTAGGAGTTCTGAGTCGGAACACCGGGGAGCTGTTTTTT. Amino acids: CASSLTGLGVLSRNTGELFF.

The chain carries TRBV14 and TRBJ2-7, with D possibly TRBD1 on 6 matching bases. The CDR3 length is 15 residues. Germline loops: CDR1 SGHDN, CDR2 FVKESK. The V and J ends lost 1 base and 2 bases respectively, with 12 bases between them. The CDR3 bases are TGTGCCAGCAGCCAAGGGTGGGACACCACCTACGAGCAGTACTTC. The encoded protein is CASSQGWDTTYEQYF.

This chain links TRBV9 with TRBJ1-1; the D gene is possibly TRBD1 (5 bases). CDR3 length: 13 residues. Trimming pared 4 bases from V and 7 bases from J, leaving 14 bases between. CDR1 and CDR2 (germline): SGDLS, YYNGEE. This CDR3 is CASSLQVDDEAFF. CDR3 coding DNA: TGTGCCAGCAGCTTACAGGTAGATGATGAAGCTTTCTTT.

The gene calls are TRBV19 and TRBJ1-1; TRBD1 agrees at 7 bases. Germline lookup yields CDR1 LNHDA and CDR2 SQIVND (reference sequence). The V segment lost 6 bases and the J segment 5 bases; nucleotides outside the gene matches: 12. The CDR3 sequence is 15 residues long. For the CDR3, the DNA is TGTGCCAGTAGCTTCGCCCAGGGGGTGGGAACTGAAGCTTTCTTT. It yields the protein CASSFAQGVGTEAFF.

The CDR3 nucleotides are TGTGCCAGCAGCAGGAGAGGCCAGGGCTGGATCTACGAGCAGTACTTC. Translated, it gives CASSRRGQGWIYEQYF. The genes are TRBV21-1 and TRBJ2-7; TRBD1 is the table's D call and was not checked against the DNA. TRBV21-1 is labeled a pseudogene. This CDR3 has 16 amino acids.

V is TRBV5-8 and J is TRBJ2-7, with a possible D match to TRBD2 (6 bases). The CDR3 is 16 amino acids. The germline CDR1 and CDR2 sequences are SGHTS and YDEGEE. V was pared by 0 bases and J by 0 bases, with 13 bases between. The CDR3 protein is CASSLAEGLISYEQYF. The CDR3 DNA reads as TGTGCCAGCAGCTTGGCCGAGGGACTTATCTCCTACGAGCAGTACTTC.

This chain joins TRBV27 and TRBJ2-1; 8 nucleotides match TRBD1. J was trimmed by 8 bases and V by 5 bases; bases with no gene match: 8. The CDR3 covers 14 residues. Per the germline V gene, CDR1 is MNHEY and CDR2 is SMNVEV (reference sequence). The CDR3 DNA sequence: TGTGCCAGCAGTGGAGGACAGGGCTTCGATGAGCAGTTCTTC. This sequence encodes CASSGGQGFDEQFF.

This clone was seen only once. J is TRBJ2-5 and V is TRBV4-1; TRBD2 might be the D (5 bases). Germline-derived CDR1 and CDR2 are MGHRA and YSYEKL. Trimming pared 0 bases from V and 4 bases from J, leaving 9 bases between. This CDR3 is 14 amino acids long. CDR3 amino acids: CASSQEGLGETQYF. The CDR3 coding sequence is TGCGCCAGCAGCCAAGAAGGACTCGGAGAGACCCAGTACTTC.

The chain links TRBV11-2 to TRBJ2-7; no clear D gene. Germline values: CDR1 SGHAT, CDR2 FQNNGV. This CDR3 comprises 13 residues. Trimming pared 5 bases from V and 3 bases from J, leaving 11 bases between. CDR3 DNA: TGTGCCAGCAGCCTCCAACCGCACTACGAGCAGTACTTC. Residues: CASSLQPHYEQYF.

This sequence joins TRBV5-6 and TRBJ1-2, with TRBD1 matching 10 bases. Germline V gene data show CDR1 as SGHDT and CDR2 as YYEEEE. CDR3 length: 14 residues. V trimming: 4 bases; J trimming: 5 bases; junction bases outside the gene matches: 5. This CDR3 is CASSPRTGGYGYTF. For the CDR3, the DNA is TGTGCCAGCAGCCCTCGGACAGGGGGATATGGCTACACCTTC. Complete variable domain (other parts from reference TRBV5-6 and TRBJ1-2): DAGVTQSPTHLIKTRGQQVTLRCSPKSGHDTVSWYQQALGQGPQFIFQYYEEEERQRGNFPDRFSGHQFPNYSSELNVNALLLGDSALYLCASSPRTGGYGYTFGSGTRLTVV.

This clone was counted a single time. The V call is TRBV6-1, the J call TRBJ1-5; D unclear. Trimming stripped 2 bases from V and 2 bases from J, with 7 bases between. Germline V gene sequence: CDR1 MNHNS, CDR2 SASEGT. The CDR3 consists of 14 residues. For the CDR3, the DNA is TGTGCCAGCAGTGAATTAATAGGCAATCAGCCCCAGCATTTT. As protein: CASSELIGNQPQHF.

The V gene is TRBV27, the J gene TRBJ2-7; 7 nucleotides match TRBD1. Germline-derived CDR1 and CDR2 are MNHEY and SMNVEV (reference sequence). With 8 bases clipped from V and 3 bases from J, the junction kept 7 bases outside the gene matches. The CDR3 contains 13 residues. Here the CDR3 reads CASAGTDRYEQYF. CDR3 nucleotides: TGTGCCAGCGCCGGGACAGACCGCTACGAGCAGTACTTC.

The CDR3 spells CASSFGGAGTDTQYF. The CDR3 nucleotides are TGTGCCAGCAGCTTCGGGGGGGCGGGCACAGATACGCAGTATTTT. This chain connects TRBV6-5 to TRBJ2-3, with 8 bases fitting TRBD2. The CDR3 extends over 15 amino acids. Looked up from germline, CDR1 is MNHEY and CDR2 is SVGAGI. The trim removed 6 bases at V and 1 base at J, leaving 6 bases unmatched.